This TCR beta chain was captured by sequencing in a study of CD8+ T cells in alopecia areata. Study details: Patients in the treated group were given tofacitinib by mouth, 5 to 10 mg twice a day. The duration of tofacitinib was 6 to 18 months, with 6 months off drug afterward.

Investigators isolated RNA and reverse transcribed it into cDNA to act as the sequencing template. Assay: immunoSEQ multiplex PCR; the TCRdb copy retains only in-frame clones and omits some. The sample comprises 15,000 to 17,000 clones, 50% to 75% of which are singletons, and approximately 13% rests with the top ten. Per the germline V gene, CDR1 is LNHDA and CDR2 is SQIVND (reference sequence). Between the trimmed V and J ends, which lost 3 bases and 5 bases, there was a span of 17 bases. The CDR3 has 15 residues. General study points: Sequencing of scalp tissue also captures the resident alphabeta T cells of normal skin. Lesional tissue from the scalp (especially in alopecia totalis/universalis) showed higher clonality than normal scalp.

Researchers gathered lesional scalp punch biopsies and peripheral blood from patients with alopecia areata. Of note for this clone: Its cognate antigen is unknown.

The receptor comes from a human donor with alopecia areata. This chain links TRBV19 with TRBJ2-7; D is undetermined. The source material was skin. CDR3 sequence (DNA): TGTGCCAGTAGTATGTTCAGGTCTTTTCCTGACGAGCAGTACTTC. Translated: CASSMFRSFPDEQYF.